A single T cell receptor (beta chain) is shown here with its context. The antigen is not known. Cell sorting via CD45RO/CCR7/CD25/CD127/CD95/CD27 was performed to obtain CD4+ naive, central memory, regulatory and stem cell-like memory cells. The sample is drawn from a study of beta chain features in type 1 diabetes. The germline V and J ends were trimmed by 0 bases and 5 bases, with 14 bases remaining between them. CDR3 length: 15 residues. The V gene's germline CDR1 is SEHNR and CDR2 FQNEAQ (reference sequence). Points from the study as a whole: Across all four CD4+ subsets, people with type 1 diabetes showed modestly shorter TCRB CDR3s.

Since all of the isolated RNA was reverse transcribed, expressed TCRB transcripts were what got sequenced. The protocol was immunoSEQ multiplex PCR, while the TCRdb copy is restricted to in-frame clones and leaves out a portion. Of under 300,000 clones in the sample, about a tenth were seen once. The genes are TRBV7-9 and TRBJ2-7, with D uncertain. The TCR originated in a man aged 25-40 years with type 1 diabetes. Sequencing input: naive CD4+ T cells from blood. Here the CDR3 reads CASSLAAGLNDEQYF. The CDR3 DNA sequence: TGTGCCAGCAGCTTAGCAGCCGGGTTAAACGACGAGCAGTACTTC.